This section outlines one T cell receptor beta chain sequence together with its context. What it recognizes is unknown. Libraries were made by iRepertoire multiplex PCR with TCR subtype-specific primers for bulk and single-cell sequencing. TCRdb re-called the multiplex PCR reads and gives one entry per CDR3 protein, without DNA. This sample's table reports tens of thousands of distinct CDR3 sequences. The entry originates in a study of T cells in severe cutaneous drug reactions. Study-level findings and limits: Carbamazepine-induced Stevens-Johnson syndrome or toxic epidermal necrolysis patients showed strongly raised TRBV12-4, about 32% in blister cells and about 5% in PBMC.

Germline V lookup: CDR1 SQVTM, CDR2 ANQGSEA. The length of the CDR3 is 21 residues. The donors had carbamazepine-induced Stevens-Johnson syndrome or toxic epidermal necrolysis. This chain uses TRBV29-1 with TRBJ2-1; TCRdb reports TRBD2, a call that lacks DNA to check it against. The sequencing sample was made of PBMCs. The receptor was derived from a human donor with toxic epidermal necrolysis, a severe cutaneous drug reaction. CDR3 region: CSVEDALGTGAGASGIDEQFF.